Below, 10 T cell receptor beta chains from the same sample are listed, as sequenced in a study of OX40 agonist ivuxolimab in advanced cancers. Here immunoSEQ multiplex PCR was the method, and the copy in TCRdb shows in-frame clones only, minus some. The sample lists about 45,000 clones; approximately 91% were seen once. The source was CD4+ or CD8+ T cells sorted from blood, collected in a trial of the OX40 agonist ivuxolimab. The receptors were sampled from an adult with an advanced solid tumor such as melanoma, head and neck, liver or kidney cancer.

The gene calls are TRBV19 and TRBJ2-1, with a weak D call TRBD1 (5 bases). The CDR3 has 14 amino acids. Trimming removed 6 bases from V and 0 bases from J, with 9 bases in between. CDR1 and CDR2 from the germline V gene are LNHDA and SQIVND (reference sequence). The CDR3 nucleotides are TGTGCCAGTAGACAGGTCAGCTCCTACAATGAGCAGTTCTTC. It specifies CASRQVSSYNEQFF.

The genes are TRBV7-2 and TRBJ1-1; D is undetermined. Germline CDR1 reads SGHTA; CDR2 reads FQGNSA. This CDR3 has 12 residues. V lost 5 bases and J lost 6, with 10 bases in between. The CDR3, as DNA: TGTGCCAGCAGCCCCGTTGGGGCTGAAGCTTTCTTT. Its protein is CASSPVGAEAFF.

The chain combines TRBV9 with TRBJ2-6, with D possibly matching TRBD1 (6 bases). Trimming removed 4 bases from V and 2 bases from J, with 16 bases in between. Germline lookup yields CDR1 SGDLS and CDR2 YYNGEE. The CDR3 has 17 residues. The CDR3 reads CASSHPKRTAGANVLTF. In nucleotides, the CDR3 is TGTGCCAGCAGCCATCCGAAGAGGACAGCTGGGGCCAACGTCCTGACTTTC.

The chain couples TRBV9 to TRBJ2-2, with D possibly matching TRBD1 (6 bases). The germline V gene has CDR1 SGDLS and CDR2 YYNGEE. The V and J ends lost 0 bases and 3 bases respectively, with 12 bases between them. This CDR3 region has 16 residues. This CDR3 reads CASSVDWGPYTGELFF. In DNA, the CDR3 is TGTGCCAGCAGCGTAGATTGGGGGCCTTACACCGGGGAGCTGTTTTTT.

The V gene is TRBV5-1, the J gene TRBJ2-1; 14 positions match TRBD2. This CDR3 comprises 15 residues. V dropped 4 bases and J dropped 10; count of bases not matched to a gene: 7. CDR1 is SGHRS, CDR2 YFSETQ, per germline. The DNA of the CDR3 is TGCGCCAGCAGCATAGACGGGACTAGCGGGGGCGAGCAGTTCTTC. It encodes CASSIDGTSGGEQFF. Together with reference TRBV5-1 and TRBJ2-1, the CDR3 gives the full variable domain: KAGVTQTPRYLIKTRGQQVTLSCSPISGHRSVSWYQQTPGQGLQFLFEYFSETQRNKGNFPGRFSGRQFSNSRSEMNVSTLELGDSALYLCASSIDGTSGGEQFFGPGTRLTVL.

This clone was counted only a few times. The CDR3 loop reads CASSPRFNTEAFF. CDR3 sequence (DNA): TGTGCCAGCAGTCCCAGGTTCAACACTGAAGCTTTCTTT. The chain employs TRBV11-2 and TRBJ1-1, with unresolved D. Looked up from germline, CDR1 is SGHAT and CDR2 is FQNNGV. V lost 6 bases and J lost 2, with 10 bases in between. This CDR3 is 13 amino acids long. Full variable domain (outside the CDR3, taken from reference TRBV11-2 and TRBJ1-1): EAGVAQSPRYKIIEKRQSVAFWCNPISGHATLYWYQQILGQGPKLLIQFQNNGVVDDSQLPKDRFSAERLKGVDSTLKIQPAKLEDSAVYLCASSPRFNTEAFFGQGTRLTVV.

The rearrangement uses TRBV28 and TRBJ2-1; TRBD2 matches at 7 bases. CDR1 MDHEN and CDR2 SYDVKM come from the germline V gene. The ends lost 5 bases at V and 1 base at J; junction bases unmatched: 8. The CDR3 has 16 amino acids. The CDR3 sequence: CASSPILAESYNEQFF. CDR3 DNA: TGTGCCAGCAGTCCAATCCTAGCGGAATCCTACAATGAGCAGTTCTTC.

V usage is TRBV19 and J usage is TRBJ2-7; weak D call: TRBD1 (5 bases). This CDR3 spans 16 amino acids. In germline, CDR1 is LNHDA, CDR2 SQIVND (reference sequence). Trimming removed 3 bases at V and 6 bases at J, with 21 bases between. The CDR3 loop is CASSMMGQRQSAEQYF. The CDR3 nucleotides are TGTGCCAGTAGTATGATGGGGCAGCGACAATCCGCCGAGCAGTACTTC.

The genes are TRBV28 and TRBJ1-5, with D hard to call. This CDR3 spans 14 amino acids. The germline V gene encodes CDR1 MDHEN and CDR2 SYDVKM. Trimming took off 3 bases at V and 4 bases at J, with 10 bases between the two ends. The CDR3 spells CASSLREGNQPQHF. DNA of the CDR3: TGTGCCAGCAGTTTGCGGGAGGGTAATCAGCCCCAGCATTTT.

The rearrangement uses TRBV28 and TRBJ1-5; tentatively, D is TRBD1 (6 bases). V was trimmed by 3 bases and J by 5 bases, leaving 8 bases between them. Germline-derived CDR1 and CDR2 are MDHEN and SYDVKM. The CDR3 is 13 residues long. DNA for the CDR3: TGTGCCAGCAGTTTGGGGGCCCATCAGCCCCAGCATTTT. This translates into CASSLGAHQPQHF.